The 4 T cell receptor beta chains below all came from one sample that was sequenced in a study of cytomegalovirus exposure and HLA in healthy donors. PCR primers comprised 60 Vbeta and 13 Jbeta primers. This table comes from immunoSEQ multiplex PCR, and its TCRdb copy is limited to in-frame clones, with some not included. The sample yields about 210,000 clones, 82% seen once. What was sequenced was PBMCs. The receptors were sampled from a man aged 35-49 years in good health and CMV-seropositive.

The chain has TRBV5-1 and TRBJ2-5; 12 bases line up with TRBD2. The germline V gene encodes CDR1 SGHRS and CDR2 YFSETQ. J was trimmed by 9 bases and V by 1 base; bases with no gene match: 4. The length of the CDR3 is 14 residues. CDR3 region: CASSLLTSGSPQYF. CDR3 bases: TGCGCCAGCAGCTTGCTGACTAGCGGGAGTCCCCAGTACTTC.

This rearrangement joins TRBV11-3 to TRBJ2-6; D not certain. CDR1 SGHNT and CDR2 YENEEA come from the germline V gene. Trimming pared 6 bases from V and 0 bases from J, leaving 9 bases between. The CDR3 runs 15 residues. The CDR3 DNA follows: TGTGCCAGCAGTCTCACTTTCTCTGGGGCCAACGTCCTGACTTTC. Its protein is CASSLTFSGANVLTF.

The rearrangement uses TRBV7-2 and TRBJ2-1; D might be TRBD2 (5 bases). This CDR3 contains 13 residues. The V end was cut by 3 bases, the J end by 3 bases, with 6 bases between. Looked up from germline, CDR1 is SGHTA and CDR2 is FQGNSA. In nucleotides, the CDR3 is TGTGCCAGCAGCTTGGAGGACTACAATGAGCAGTTCTTC. Amino acids: CASSLEDYNEQFF.

The rearrangement links TRBV5-4 to TRBJ2-7; D remains ambiguous. The CDR3 length is 14 residues. Trimming stripped 3 bases from V and 2 bases from J, with 12 bases between. Germline loops: CDR1 SGHNT, CDR2 YYREEE (reference sequence). The CDR3, as DNA: TGTGCCAGCAGCTCGGTGAACAGACCCTACGAGCAGTACGTC. Protein: CASSSVNRPYEQYV.